This entry concerns a single TCR beta chain. With 5 bases clipped from V and 4 bases from J, the junction kept 8 bases outside the gene matches. This CDR3 is built from 14 residues. Germline lookup yields CDR1 SQVTM and CDR2 ANQGSEA. These data are taken from a study of blood T cell repertoires in COVID-19. About the study: T cells, B-cell-depleted T cells, or PBMCs provided the cDNA or gDNA that served as material.

Under the authors' procedure: The authors estimated nucleated cell counts from reference gene primer amplification. Profiled with immunoSEQ multiplex PCR; TCRdb holds only in-frame clones, not every one. V, J and clone size are those of that table, while D and trimming were read from the DNA. The sample consists of a few hundred thousand clones, around 85% of them appearing once. The sequence derives from a young woman with acute or convalescent COVID-19. Sequenced sample: peripheral blood. The rearrangement joins TRBV29-1 to TRBJ2-3; 8 bases map to TRBD1. CDR3 loop: CSVLGQGGADTQYF. The CDR3 region has the DNA TGCAGCGTTTTAGGACAGGGTGGCGCAGATACGCAGTATTTT.